The 21 T cell receptor beta chains reported below all come from one sample, sequenced in a study of blood T cell repertoires in COVID-19 (dated by TCRdb to 2018 to 2021). Libraries were made using the immunoSEQ multiplex PCR assay. TCRdb mirrors the immuneACCESS table, restricted to in-frame sequences. Some clones are absent from its copies; in checked studies, under half trace to an unresolved V gene, and the reason for the others is unknown. The sample table lists about 210,000 clones, about 90% of them with a count of one. The top ten clones comprise more than 1.4% of the sample. The sequenced sample was peripheral blood. Receptors originate from a man younger than 30 with active or convalescent COVID-19.

This chain connects TRBV5-4 to TRBJ2-7; TRBD1 aligns across 7 bases. The CDR3 extends over 13 amino acids. V lost 4 bases and J lost 3; bases outside the gene matches: 4. CDR1 and CDR2 (germline): SGHNT, YYREEE (reference sequence). CDR3 loop: CASSDRVDYEQYF. CDR3 sequence (DNA): TGTGCCAGCAGCGACAGGGTTGACTACGAGCAGTACTTC. The variable domain in full, with the rest retrieved from reference TRBV5-4 and TRBJ2-7, is ETGVTQSPTHLIKTRGQQVTLRCSSQSGHNTVSWYQQALGQGPQFIFQYYREEENGRGNFPPRFSGLQFPNYSSELNVNALELDDSALYLCASSDRVDYEQYFGPGTRLTVT.

Written as DNA, the CDR3 is TGCAGTGCTAGTTCCCTTCTTCATACGCAGTATTTT. This sequence encodes CSASSLLHTQYF. This sequence joins TRBV20-1 and TRBJ2-3; D is unclear. Germline CDR1 reads DFQATT; CDR2 reads SNEGSKA (reference sequence). The V end was cut by 3 bases, the J end by 7 bases, with 11 bases between. CDR3 length: 12 residues.

The V gene is TRBV29-1, the J gene TRBJ2-1; 10 bases match TRBD2. Germline V gene sequence: CDR1 SQVTM, CDR2 ANQGSEA. The CDR3 is made up of 14 amino acids. V shed 3 bases and J 6 bases; nucleotides not matched to a gene: 5. The CDR3 bases are TGCAGCGTTGACCCTAGCGGGGGTCTCAATGAGCAGTTCTTC. Translated: CSVDPSGGLNEQFF.

The V gene is TRBV7-8, the J gene TRBJ2-7, with a tentative D call TRBD2 (5 bases). Germline CDR1 is SGHVS and CDR2 is FQNEAQ. The CDR3 runs to 14 residues. V lost 5 bases and J lost 4, with 15 bases in between. CDR3 nucleotides: TGTGCCAGCAGCCCCGGAGGAGAACGGTACGAGCAGTACTTC. Its protein is CASSPGGERYEQYF.

This chain uses TRBV7-2 with TRBJ2-5; D might be TRBD1 (5 bases). The ends were cut back, 0 bases at V and 5 bases at J, with 13 bases in the middle. The CDR3 is 15 amino acids. The germline V gene encodes CDR1 SGHTA and CDR2 FQGNSA. CDR3 loop: CASSLAGAPGETQYF. The CDR3 DNA sequence: TGTGCCAGCAGCTTAGCTGGGGCTCCAGGGGAGACCCAGTACTTC.

The chain links TRBV30 to TRBJ2-3; 12 nucleotides match TRBD1. The length of the CDR3 is 17 residues. Looked up from germline, CDR1 is GTSNPN and CDR2 is SVGIG (reference sequence). The V and J ends lost 8 bases and 1 base, in that order; junction bases with no gene match: 13. This CDR3 is CAQSRDRGLMGTDTQYF. DNA for the CDR3: TGTGCCCAAAGTCGGGACAGGGGGCTGATGGGCACAGATACGCAGTATTTT. The full variable domain, with the rest looked up from reference TRBV30 and TRBJ2-3, is SQTIHQWPATLVQPVGSPLSLECTVEGTSNPNLYWYRQAAGRGLQLLFYSVGIGQISSEVPQNLSASRPQDRQFILSSKKLLLSDSGFYLCAQSRDRGLMGTDTQYFGPGTRLTVL.

V and J are TRBV27 and TRBJ2-7; 9 bases line up with TRBD1. The ends lost 7 bases at V and 3 bases at J; junction bases unmatched: 13. The germline CDR1 and CDR2 sequences are MNHEY and SMNVEV (reference sequence). The CDR3 is 16 amino acids. This CDR3 is CASTPNTGTGYYEQYF. The CDR3 coding sequence is TGTGCCAGCACCCCGAACACCGGGACAGGGTACTACGAGCAGTACTTC.

The chain has TRBV11-2 and TRBJ1-2; possible D gene TRBD1, 5 bases. CDR1 and CDR2 (germline): SGHAT, FQNNGV. This CDR3 region has 14 residues. V was shortened by 8 bases and J by 5 bases, with 18 bases between the two germline ends. The CDR3 here is CASSSLLGGYGYTF. CDR3 nucleotides: TGTGCCAGCTCCAGCTTATTGGGGGGTTATGGCTACACCTTC.

This sequence joins TRBV28 and TRBJ1-1, with a tentative D call TRBD1 (6 bases). CDR3 size: 14 residues. Germline loops: CDR1 MDHEN, CDR2 SYDVKM. V was trimmed by 6 bases and J by 4 bases, leaving 15 bases between them. The CDR3, as DNA: TGTGCCAGCAGGCCAACGGGAGGGGGCACTGAAGCTTTCTTT. It codes for CASRPTGGGTEAFF.

This clone was counted between two and nine times. J is TRBJ1-3 and V is TRBV15; the D is unclear. V was pared by 6 bases and J by 0 bases, with 6 bases between. The length of the CDR3 is 13 residues. Germline V gene sequence: CDR1 LNHNV, CDR2 YYDKDF (reference sequence). The CDR3 nucleotides read TGTGCCACCAGGGCTCCCTCTGGAAACACCATATATTTT. This translates into CATRAPSGNTIYF.

This chain links TRBV6-4 with TRBJ2-2, with 7 bases matching TRBD2. Trimming removed 6 bases from V and 1 base from J; junction bases left unmatched: 5. The CDR3 loop spans 15 amino acids. CDR1 is MRHNA, CDR2 SNTAGT, per germline. The CDR3 is CASRRGRGNTGELFF. CDR3 DNA sequence: TGTGCCAGCAGACGCGGGAGAGGGAACACCGGGGAGCTGTTTTTT.

This rearrangement joins TRBV12-5 to TRBJ2-1; no clear D gene. This CDR3 comprises 14 residues. The V gene lost 8 bases and the J gene lost 0 bases, with 11 bases spanning the gap. Germline CDR1 and CDR2: LGHNT and FRNRAP. CDR3 amino acids: CASTSPVSYNEQFF. The CDR3 nucleotides read TGTGCTAGTACGAGCCCGGTCTCCTACAATGAGCAGTTCTTC.

This chain joins TRBV10-2 and TRBJ2-7, with a tentative D call TRBD2 (7 bases). V was clipped by 3 bases and J by 2 bases, with 14 bases between them. CDR3 length equals 15 residues. CDR1 is WSHSY, CDR2 SAAADI, per germline. CDR3 bases: TGCGCCAGCAGTGAAGGATTGGGGGGGCCCTACGAGCAGTACTTC. Translation: CASSEGLGGPYEQYF.

The V call is TRBV11-3, the J call TRBJ2-1; D possibly corresponds to TRBD2 (6 bases). The V end was cut by 2 bases, the J end by 7 bases, with 15 bases between. Germline lookup yields CDR1 SGHNT and CDR2 YENEEA. The CDR3 contains 15 residues. CDR3 residues: CASSLISGPGNEQFF. The CDR3 DNA sequence: TGTGCCAGCAGCTTAATTAGCGGCCCCGGGAATGAGCAGTTCTTC.

The chain recombines TRBV7-8 with TRBJ2-3; weak D call: TRBD2 (5 bases). Germline loops: CDR1 SGHVS, CDR2 FQNEAQ. The CDR3 is 14 amino acids. V shed 2 bases and J shed 3 bases, with 9 bases lying between them. The CDR3 sequence is CASSLKSGTDTQYF. In DNA form, the CDR3 reads TGTGCCAGCAGCTTAAAGAGCGGTACAGATACGCAGTATTTT.

The V call is TRBV7-3, the J call TRBJ2-2; 7 bases line up with TRBD1. The V and J ends lost 5 bases and 0 bases, in that order; junction bases with no gene match: 3. The germline V gene has CDR1 SGHTA and CDR2 FQGTGA. The CDR3 has 15 residues. CDR3 sequence reads: CASSPGTANTGELFF. The DNA of the CDR3 is TGTGCCAGCAGCCCAGGGACAGCGAACACCGGGGAGCTGTTTTTT. The variable domain in full, completed from reference TRBV7-3 and TRBJ2-2, reads GAGVSQTPSNKVTEKGKYVELRCDPISGHTALYWYRQSLGQGPEFLIYFQGTGAADDSGLPNDRFFAVRPEGSVSTLKIQRTERGDSAVYLCASSPGTANTGELFFGEGSRLTVL.

V is TRBV19 and J is TRBJ1-2; TRBD1 matches at 8 bases. The CDR3 has 14 residues. V was clipped by 6 bases and J by 3 bases; unmatched bases: 6. Germline CDR1 LNHDA, CDR2 SQIVND (reference sequence). The CDR3 here is CASSLTGVHYGYTF. CDR3 nucleotide sequence: TGTGCCAGTAGCCTGACAGGGGTTCACTATGGCTACACCTTC.

This clone was seen a handful of times. In nucleotides, the CDR3 is TGTGCCAGCAGTTTATCGGGGAAGGGGAATTCACCCCTCCACTTT. Translating it yields CASSLSGKGNSPLHF. The chain has TRBV27 and TRBJ1-6, with D possibly matching TRBD1 (5 bases). Trimming stripped 0 bases from V and 7 bases from J, with 10 bases between. Germline CDR1 MNHEY, CDR2 SMNVEV (reference sequence). This CDR3 is built from 15 residues.

This chain uses TRBV6-5 with TRBJ1-1; D might be TRBD1 (5 bases). Trimming removed 7 bases at V and 1 base at J, with 13 bases between. The CDR3 totals 14 residues. Germline CDR1 is MNHEY and CDR2 is SVGAGI. DNA for the CDR3: TGTGCCAGCACCCGAGCGGGGGGGAACACTGAAGCTTTCTTT. Encoded protein: CASTRAGGNTEAFF.

The chain recombines TRBV15 with TRBJ1-1; TRBD1 is a possible D gene (6 bases). Between the trimmed V and J ends, which lost 3 bases and 4 bases, there was a span of 15 bases. Germline loops: CDR1 LNHNV, CDR2 YYDKDF (reference sequence). The CDR3 runs to 15 residues. CDR3 nucleotides: TGTGCCACCAGCAGTCCCCCACCCAGGGGCACTGAAGCTTTCTTT. Translation: CATSSPPPRGTEAFF.

This chain links TRBV28 with TRBJ2-5, with 8 nucleotides matching TRBD2. The ends lost 2 bases at V and 1 base at J; junction bases unmatched: 3. The germline V gene encodes CDR1 MDHEN and CDR2 SYDVKM. The CDR3 loop spans 15 amino acids. CDR3 bases: TGTGCCAGCAGTTTACAAAGCGGGAGCCAAGAGACCCAGTACTTC. This translates into CASSLQSGSQETQYF.